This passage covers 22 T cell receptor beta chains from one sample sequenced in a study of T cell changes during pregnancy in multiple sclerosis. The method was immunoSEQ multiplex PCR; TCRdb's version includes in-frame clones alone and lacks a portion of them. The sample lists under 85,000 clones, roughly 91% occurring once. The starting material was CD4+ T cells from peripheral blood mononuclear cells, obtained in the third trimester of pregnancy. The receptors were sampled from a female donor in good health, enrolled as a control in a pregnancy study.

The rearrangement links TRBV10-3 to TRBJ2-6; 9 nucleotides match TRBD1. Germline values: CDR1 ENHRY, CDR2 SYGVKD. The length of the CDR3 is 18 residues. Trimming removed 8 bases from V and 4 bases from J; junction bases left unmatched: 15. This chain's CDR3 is CAIEGPGQGSLGANVLTF. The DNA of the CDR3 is TGTGCCATCGAGGGTCCGGGACAGGGATCTCTGGGGGCCAACGTCCTGACTTTC.

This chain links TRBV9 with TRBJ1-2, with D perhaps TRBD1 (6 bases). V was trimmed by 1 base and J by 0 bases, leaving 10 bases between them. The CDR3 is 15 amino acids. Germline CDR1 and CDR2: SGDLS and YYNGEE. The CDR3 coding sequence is TGTGCCAGCAGCGTACAGGGGCTCCCTAACTATGGCTACACCTTC. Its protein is CASSVQGLPNYGYTF.

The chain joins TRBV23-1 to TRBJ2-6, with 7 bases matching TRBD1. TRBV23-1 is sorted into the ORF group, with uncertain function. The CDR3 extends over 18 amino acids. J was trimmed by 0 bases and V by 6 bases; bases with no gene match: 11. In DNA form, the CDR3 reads TGCGCCAGCAGACCGGACAGGAACCTTTCCTCTGGGGCCAACGTCCTGACTTTC. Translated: CASRPDRNLSSGANVLTF.

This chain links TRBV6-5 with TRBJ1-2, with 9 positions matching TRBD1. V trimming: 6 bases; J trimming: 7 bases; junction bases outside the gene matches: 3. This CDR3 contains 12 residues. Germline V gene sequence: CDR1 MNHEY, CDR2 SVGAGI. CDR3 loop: CASRGTGSGYTF. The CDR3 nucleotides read TGTGCCAGCAGGGGGACAGGGTCTGGCTACACCTTC.

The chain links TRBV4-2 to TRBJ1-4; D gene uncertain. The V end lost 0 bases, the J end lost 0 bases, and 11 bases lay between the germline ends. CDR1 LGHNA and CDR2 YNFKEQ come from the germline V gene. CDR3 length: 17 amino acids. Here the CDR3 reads CASSQDPEAATNEKLFF. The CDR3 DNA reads TGTGCCAGCAGCCAAGATCCCGAGGCCGCAACTAATGAAAAACTGTTTTTT.

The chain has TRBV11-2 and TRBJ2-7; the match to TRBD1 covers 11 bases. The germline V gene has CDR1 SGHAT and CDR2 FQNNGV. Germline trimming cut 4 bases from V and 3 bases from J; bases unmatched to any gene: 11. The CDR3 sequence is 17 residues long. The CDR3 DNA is TGTGCCAGCAGCTATTCCGACGGCGGGACAGGGGGCTACGAGCAGTACTTC. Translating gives CASSYSDGGTGGYEQYF.

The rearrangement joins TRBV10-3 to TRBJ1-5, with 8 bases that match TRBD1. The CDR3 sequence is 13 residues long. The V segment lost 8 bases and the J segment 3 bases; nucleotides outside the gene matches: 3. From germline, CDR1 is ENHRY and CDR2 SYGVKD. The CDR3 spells CAIRQGPNQPQHF. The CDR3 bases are TGTGCCATCCGACAGGGGCCCAATCAGCCCCAGCATTTT.

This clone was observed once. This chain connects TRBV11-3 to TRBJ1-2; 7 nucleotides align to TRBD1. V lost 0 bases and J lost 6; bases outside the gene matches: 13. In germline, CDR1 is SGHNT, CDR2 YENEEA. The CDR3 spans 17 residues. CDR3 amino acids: CASSLDGPWQGDHGYTF. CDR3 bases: TGTGCCAGCAGCTTAGATGGGCCGTGGCAGGGGGATCATGGCTACACCTTC.

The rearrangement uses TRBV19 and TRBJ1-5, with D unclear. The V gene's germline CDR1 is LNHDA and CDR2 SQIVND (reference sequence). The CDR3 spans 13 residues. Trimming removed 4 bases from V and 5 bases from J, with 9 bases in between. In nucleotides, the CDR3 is TGTGCCAGTAGTAACCGGGGATATCAGCCCCAGCATTTT. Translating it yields CASSNRGYQPQHF.

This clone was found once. This CDR3 is CASSLGQDNEKLFF. The CDR3 DNA reads TGTGCCAGCTCATTGGGACAGGATAATGAAAAACTGTTTTTT. V usage is TRBV18 and J usage is TRBJ1-4; 8 bases are a match to TRBD1. V shed 5 bases and J 4 bases; nucleotides not matched to a gene: 3. The CDR3 totals 14 residues. CDR1 and CDR2 from the germline V gene are KGHSH and LQKENI.

CDR3 sequence (DNA): TGTGCCAGCAGTGAAAGGGGCAGGGGGATACTGCGAGGAAACACCATATATTTT. This codes for CASSERGRGILRGNTIYF. The chain employs TRBV6-1 and TRBJ1-3; 7 bases agree with TRBD1. This CDR3 has 18 residues. In germline, CDR1 is MNHNS, CDR2 SASEGT. The V segment lost 2 bases and the J segment 4 bases; nucleotides outside the gene matches: 14.

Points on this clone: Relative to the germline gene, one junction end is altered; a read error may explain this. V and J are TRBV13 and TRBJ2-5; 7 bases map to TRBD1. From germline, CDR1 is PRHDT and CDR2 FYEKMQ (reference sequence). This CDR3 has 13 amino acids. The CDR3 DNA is TGTGCCAGCAGCCTAGGGGGCTGGGAGACCCAGTACTTC. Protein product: CASSLGGWETQYF.

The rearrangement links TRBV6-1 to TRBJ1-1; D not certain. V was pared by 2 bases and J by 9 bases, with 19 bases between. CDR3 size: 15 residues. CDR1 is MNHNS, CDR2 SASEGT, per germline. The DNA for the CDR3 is TGTGCCAGCAGTGAACTCTTCGCGGGGTTAGTGCAAGCTTTCTTT. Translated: CASSELFAGLVQAFF.

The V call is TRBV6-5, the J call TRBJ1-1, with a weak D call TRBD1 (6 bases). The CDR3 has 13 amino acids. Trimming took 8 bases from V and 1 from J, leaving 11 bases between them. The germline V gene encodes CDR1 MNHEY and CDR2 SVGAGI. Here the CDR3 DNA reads TGTGCCAGCTCAAGAGGGGGGAACACTGAAGCTTTCTTT. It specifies CASSRGGNTEAFF.

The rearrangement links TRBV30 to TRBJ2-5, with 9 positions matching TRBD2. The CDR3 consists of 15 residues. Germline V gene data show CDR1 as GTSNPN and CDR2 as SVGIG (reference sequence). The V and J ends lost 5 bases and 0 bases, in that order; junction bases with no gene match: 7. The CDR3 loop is CAWALAGWYQETQYF. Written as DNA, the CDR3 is TGTGCCTGGGCGCTAGCGGGATGGTACCAAGAGACCCAGTACTTC.

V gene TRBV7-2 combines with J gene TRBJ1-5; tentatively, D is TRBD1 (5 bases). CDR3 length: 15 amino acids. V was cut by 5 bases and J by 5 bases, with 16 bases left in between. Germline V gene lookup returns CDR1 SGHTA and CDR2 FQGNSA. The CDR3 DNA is TGTGCCAGCAGCCAGATCCTGGGGCCCCATCAGCCCCAGCATTTT. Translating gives CASSQILGPHQPQHF.

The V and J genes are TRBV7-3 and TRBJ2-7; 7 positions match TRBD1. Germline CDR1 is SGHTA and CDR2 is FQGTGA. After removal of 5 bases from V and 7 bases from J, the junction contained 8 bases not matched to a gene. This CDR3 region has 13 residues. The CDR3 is CASSPGQRREQYF. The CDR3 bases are TGTGCCAGCAGCCCGGGACAGCGGCGTGAGCAGTACTTC.

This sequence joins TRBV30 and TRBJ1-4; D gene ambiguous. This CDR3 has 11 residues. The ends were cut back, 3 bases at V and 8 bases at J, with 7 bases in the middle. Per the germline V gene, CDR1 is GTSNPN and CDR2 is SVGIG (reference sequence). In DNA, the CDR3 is TGTGCCTGGAGCAGGAACGAAAAACTGTTTTTT. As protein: CAWSRNEKLFF.

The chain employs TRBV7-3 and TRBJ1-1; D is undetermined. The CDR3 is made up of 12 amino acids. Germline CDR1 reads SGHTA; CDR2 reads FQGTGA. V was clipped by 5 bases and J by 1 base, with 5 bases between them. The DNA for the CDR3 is TGTGCCAGCAGCGGCACGAACACTGAAGCTTTCTTT. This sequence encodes CASSGTNTEAFF.

The chain's CDR3 is CASSVGGGGAADTQYF. The CDR3 region has the DNA TGTGCCAGCAGCGTAGGGGGCGGGGGGGCCGCAGATACGCAGTATTTT. This sequence joins TRBV9 and TRBJ2-3, with TRBD2 identical over 9 bases. The CDR3 extends over 16 amino acids. The V gene's germline CDR1 is SGDLS and CDR2 YYNGEE. The V gene end was trimmed by 0 bases and the J gene end by 4 bases; junction bases not matched to a gene: 6. The whole variable domain, remainder taken from reference TRBV9 and TRBJ2-3, is DSGVTQTPKHLITATGQRVTLRCSPRSGDLSVYWYQQSLDQGLQFLIQYYNGEERAKGNILERFSAQQFPDLHSELNLSSLELGDSALYFCASSVGGGGAADTQYFGPGTRLTVL.

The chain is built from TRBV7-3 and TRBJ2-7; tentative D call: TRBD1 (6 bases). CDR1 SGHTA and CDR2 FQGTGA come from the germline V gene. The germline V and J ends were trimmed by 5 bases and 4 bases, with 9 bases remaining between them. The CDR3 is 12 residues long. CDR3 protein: CASSPTGYEQYF. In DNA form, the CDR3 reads TGTGCCAGCAGCCCCACAGGGTACGAGCAGTACTTC. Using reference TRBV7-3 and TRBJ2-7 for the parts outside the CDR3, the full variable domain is GAGVSQTPSNKVTEKGKYVELRCDPISGHTALYWYRQSLGQGPEFLIYFQGTGAADDSGLPNDRFFAVRPEGSVSTLKIQRTERGDSAVYLCASSPTGYEQYFGPGTRLTVT.

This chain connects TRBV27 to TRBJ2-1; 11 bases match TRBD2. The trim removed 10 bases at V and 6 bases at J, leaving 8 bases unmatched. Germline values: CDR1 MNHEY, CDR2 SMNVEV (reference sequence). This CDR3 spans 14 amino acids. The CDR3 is CAILSGGARNEQFF. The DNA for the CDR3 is TGTGCCATCCTTAGCGGGGGGGCCCGCAATGAGCAGTTCTTC.